Shown below are 17 T cell receptor beta chains from a single sample sequenced in a study of blood T cells in healthy people across ages. Using a J-beta primer mix together with a sample-barcoded 5' primer, a second PCR was run for 7 to 11 cycles. Each CDR3 protein gets one entry after TCRdb re-called the 5' RACE reads with MiXCR. The table has just under 550,000 distinct CDR3 sequences, less than 25% seen once. This sample was shared with a second study, whose subject was T cells of mothers and their children.

Sequencing used blood. The receptors stem from a boy between 10 and 17 years old in good health.

The chain uses TRBV19 and TRBJ2-4; D remains ambiguous. This CDR3 has 13 amino acids. The V end lost 7 bases, the J end lost 6 bases, and 13 bases lay between the germline ends. The germline gives CDR1 LNHDA, CDR2 SQIVND (reference sequence). CDR3 in amino acids: CASTKSHGNIQYF. Written as DNA, the CDR3 is TGTGCCAGTACTAAATCGCATGGAAACATTCAGTACTTC.

In its sample, this clonotype was seen many times. The DNA of the CDR3 is TGTGCCAGCAGCCGGGACAGGGCGCCCTATGGCTACACCTTC. Translated, it gives CASSRDRAPYGYTF. This chain connects TRBV6-5 to TRBJ1-2, with TRBD1 matching 9 bases. This CDR3 has 14 amino acids. Germline values: CDR1 MNHEY, CDR2 SVGAGI. V lost 6 bases to trimming and J lost 4 bases; unmatched junction nucleotides: 6.

This clonotype was seen a handful of times. V gene TRBV28 combines with J gene TRBJ2-5; D might be TRBD2 (6 bases). The J call could be wrong; TRBJ2-7 is a better fit for the DNA end. The CDR3 runs to 15 residues. From germline, CDR1 is MDHEN and CDR2 SYDVKM. CDR3: CASSPLGGTPYEQYF. DNA of the CDR3: TGTGCCAGCAGCCCCTTGGGAGGTACTCCCTACGAGCAGTACTTC.

The J gene is TRBJ2-2, the V gene TRBV20-1, with D perhaps TRBD2 (6 bases). The ends were cut back, 5 bases at V and 7 bases at J, with 8 bases in the middle. Germline CDR1 DFQATT, CDR2 SNEGSKA (reference sequence). This CDR3 contains 11 residues. The CDR3 protein is CSARGGGELFF. DNA of the CDR3: TGCAGTGCTCGGGGAGGCGGGGAGCTGTTTTTT.

V and J are TRBV6-2 or TRBV6-3 and TRBJ2-4; D gene ambiguous. The germline V and J ends were trimmed by 8 bases and 1 base, with 9 bases remaining between them. Germline CDR1 reads MNHEY; CDR2 reads SVGEGT. CDR3 size: 13 residues. Here the CDR3 reads CASQLGAKNIQYF. The CDR3 nucleotides are TGTGCCAGCCAACTGGGCGCCAAAAACATTCAGTACTTC.

The table lists this clonotype with a few counts. The gene calls are TRBV7-2 and TRBJ2-6; D is unresolved. Trimming left V 5 bases short and J 0 bases short, with 2 bases between. CDR1 is SGHTA, CDR2 FQGNSA, per germline. This CDR3 has 13 residues. In DNA, the CDR3 is TGTGCCAGCAGCCACTCTGGGGCCAACGTCCTGACTTTC. Its translation: CASSHSGANVLTF.

This clonotype was counted between two and nine times. The gene calls are TRBV4-2 and TRBJ2-5; 7 bases align to TRBD2. Germline trimming cut 1 base from V and 3 bases from J; bases unmatched to any gene: 8. Per germline, CDR1 LGHNA and CDR2 YNFKEQ. The CDR3 contains 16 residues. The CDR3 DNA sequence: TGTGCCAGCAGCCAAGGGGAGGGAGGGAGAGAAGAGACCCAGTACTTC. Amino acid sequence: CASSQGEGGREETQYF.

This clonotype was picked up a small number of times. This sequence joins TRBV7-2 and TRBJ1-2, with D maybe TRBD1 (6 bases). CDR1 SGHTA and CDR2 FQGNSA come from the germline V gene. The ends were cut back, 2 bases at V and 3 bases at J, with 13 bases in the middle. This CDR3 region has 15 residues. The CDR3 spells CASSLQQGADYGYTF. The CDR3 DNA reads as TGTGCCAGCAGCTTACAACAGGGTGCGGACTATGGCTACACCTTC. Based on the CDR3 plus reference TRBV7-2 and TRBJ1-2, the full variable domain is GAGVSQSPSNKVTEKGKDVELRCDPISGHTALYWYRQSLGQGLEFLIYFQGNSAPDKSGLPSDRFSAERTGGSVSTLTIQRTQQEDSAVYLCASSLQQGADYGYTFGSGTRLTVV.

This clonotype was seen a few times. The chain is built from TRBV6-2 or TRBV6-3 and TRBJ2-5; unclear D gene. Trimming stripped 5 bases from V and 5 bases from J, with 12 bases between. This CDR3 has 13 amino acids. Looked up from germline, CDR1 is MNHEY and CDR2 is SVGEGT. CDR3 sequence (DNA): TGTGCCAGCAGTCCAACGGAATGGGAGACCCAGTACTTC. Translation: CASSPTEWETQYF.

This chain connects TRBV9 to TRBJ2-5, with D possibly matching TRBD1 (6 bases). Germline lookup yields CDR1 SGDLS and CDR2 YYNGEE. This CDR3 comprises 14 residues. Between the trimmed V and J ends, which lost 0 bases and 5 bases, there was a span of 11 bases. In nucleotides, the CDR3 is TGTGCCAGCAGCGTAGAGAACAGGGCGGAGACCCAGTACTTC. Residues: CASSVENRAETQYF.

This sequence joins TRBV7-2 and TRBJ2-1; D is tentatively TRBD1 or TRBD2 (6 bases each). The CDR3 loop spans 14 amino acids. Between the trimmed V and J ends, which lost 5 bases and 6 bases, there was a span of 14 bases. In germline, CDR1 is SGHTA, CDR2 FQGNSA. CDR3 nucleotides: TGTGCCAGCAGCCGACTAGGGGGATCCAATGAGCAGTTCTTC. Translated: CASSRLGGSNEQFF.

This clonotype occurred a few times. The chain joins TRBV6-6 to TRBJ1-1; possible D gene TRBD1, 5 bases. Germline CDR1 reads MNHNY; CDR2 reads SVGAGI (reference sequence). V dropped 10 bases and J dropped 2 bases, with 14 bases sitting between them. CDR3 length equals 13 residues. CDR3 coding DNA: TGTGCCACCACGATGGGGGGAAACACTGAAGCTTTCTTT. Its translation: CATTMGGNTEAFF.

This clonotype has at least ten counts. One junction end does not reproduce the germline sequence, and a read error may be involved. The genes are TRBV7-2 and TRBJ2-6; 7 nucleotides align to TRBD1. The CDR3 sequence is 12 residues long. Germline values: CDR1 SGHTA, CDR2 FQGNSA. The CDR3 nucleotides read TGTGCCAGCAGCCCAACGCCGGGACAGCCCTCTTTC. Protein product: CASSPTPGQPSF.

This chain links TRBV7-2 with TRBJ2-5, with TRBD2 matching over 12 bases. The CDR3 has 18 residues. Losses at the gene ends were 0 bases for V and 0 bases for J; bases not matched to a gene: 5. Per the germline V gene, CDR1 is SGHTA and CDR2 is FQGNSA. CDR3 in amino acids: CASSLAWLAGGHQETQYF. The CDR3 DNA is TGTGCCAGCAGCTTAGCATGGCTAGCGGGGGGGCACCAAGAGACCCAGTACTTC.

This rearrangement joins TRBV7-9 to TRBJ2-2; 9 bases map to TRBD2. The germline V gene encodes CDR1 SEHNR and CDR2 FQNEAQ (reference sequence). V lost 4 bases to trimming and J lost 7 bases; unmatched junction nucleotides: 10. The CDR3 has 16 amino acids. DNA of the CDR3: TGTGCCAGCAGCTCAAGGACTAGCGATATAATCGGGGAGCTGTTTTTT. Its translation: CASSSRTSDIIGELFF.

This clonotype came up a few times. The V and J genes are TRBV29-1 and TRBJ2-1; the match to TRBD2 covers 14 bases. Germline V gene lookup returns CDR1 SQVTM and CDR2 ANQGSEA. J gave up 7 bases and V 4 bases, and 15 bases lay outside the gene matches. This CDR3 is 18 amino acids long. CDR3: CSVGQRLAGGPIGNEQFF. The DNA for the CDR3 is TGCAGCGTTGGCCAGCGACTAGCGGGAGGGCCTATTGGTAATGAGCAGTTCTTC.

The chain carries TRBV27 and TRBJ2-6, with 7 bases fitting TRBD2. The CDR3 loop spans 15 amino acids. The germline gives CDR1 MNHEY, CDR2 SMNVEV (reference sequence). With 6 bases clipped from V and 0 bases from J, the junction kept 2 bases outside the gene matches. The CDR3 loop reads CASRPGGSGANVLTF. The CDR3 nucleotides are TGTGCCAGCAGGCCGGGGGGCTCTGGGGCCAACGTCCTGACTTTC. Variable domain in full (rest from reference TRBV27 and TRBJ2-6): EAQVTQNPRYLITVTGKKLTVTCSQNMNHEYMSWYRQDPGLGLRQIYYSMNVEVTDKGDVPEGYKVSRKEKRNFPLILESPSPNQTSLYFCASRPGGSGANVLTFGAGSRLTVL.